This T cell receptor (beta chain) was obtained from a study of blood T cell repertoires in COVID-19. Study in general: T cells, B-cell-depleted T cells, or PBMCs provided the cDNA or gDNA that served as material.

The CDR3 sequence is 13 residues long. J was trimmed by 8 bases and V by 4 bases; bases with no gene match: 9. From germline, CDR1 is SQVTM and CDR2 ANQGSEA. TCRdb's table, derived via immunoSEQ multiplex PCR, lists solely in-frame clones and lacks some. The sample has about 340,000 clones; around 80% are singletons. The rearrangement links TRBV29-1 to TRBJ2-3, with TRBD2 matching 7 bases. This receptor was obtained from a man younger than 40 with active or convalescent COVID-19. The source material was peripheral blood. Here the CDR3 reads CSVAQRVAGTQYF. Here the CDR3 DNA reads TGCAGCGTTGCCCAGCGGGTAGCGGGTACGCAGTATTTT.